This T cell receptor (beta chain) stems from a study of response to subunit inactivated influenza vaccine. Via MiXCR, TCRdb re-called the RT-PCR reads, giving one row per CDR3 protein. The table records 750,000 to 850,000 distinct CDR3 sequences, under 20% of them present only once. The CDR3 has 15 residues. The ends were cut back, 4 bases at V and 3 bases at J, with 16 bases in the middle. Per the germline V gene, CDR1 is MNHEY and CDR2 is SVGAGI. This TCR was recovered from a man between 45 and 60 years old who received an inactivated influenza vaccine. The chain links TRBV6-5 to TRBJ2-7; possible D gene TRBD2, 6 bases. The material sequenced was PBMCs from blood, taken roughly 5 days after vaccination. CDR3 bases: TGTGCCAGCAGTTCGACTAGTCAGCCTTTCTACGAGCAGTACTTC. It encodes CASSSTSQPFYEQYF.